This T cell receptor beta chain appears in the sequencing data of a study of blood T cells in healthy people across ages. This CDR3 has 15 residues. V trimming: 0 bases; J trimming: 2 bases; junction bases outside the gene matches: 1. In germline, CDR1 is SGHAT, CDR2 FQNNGV. This clonotype was seen repeatedly, ten times or more. Alongside a J-beta primer mix, a sample-barcoded 5' primer served in a second PCR lasting roughly 6 to 12 cycles. In TCRdb, the 5' RACE reads were re-called with MiXCR into one record per CDR3 protein. The table records approximately 960,000 distinct CDR3 sequences, under 35% of them present only once. These data are also associated with another study on T cells of mothers and their children.

The clonotype comes from a woman aged 40 to 50 in good health. The chain uses TRBV11-2 and TRBJ1-2, with 9 bases aligning to TRBD1. Sequencing was performed on blood. The CDR3 here is CASSLETGGNYGYTF. The DNA of the CDR3 is TGTGCCAGCAGCTTAGAGACAGGGGGAAACTATGGCTACACCTTC.